The 12 T cell receptor beta chains given below trace back to one sample, sequenced in a study of shared clonotypes between healthy human individuals. Here immunoSEQ multiplex PCR was the method, and the copy in TCRdb shows in-frame clones only, minus some. The sample has about 2.4 million clones; approximately 94% are singletons. The sample consisted of naive CD4+ T cells from PBMCs. Subset specified: CD45RA+ positively selected. These receptors were taken from a man aged 18 to 30 in good health. Some clones in this sample may be carry-over from other donors' samples.

V usage is TRBV4-3 and J usage is TRBJ2-3; the D gene is possibly TRBD1 (6 bases). CDR1 LGHNA and CDR2 YSLEER come from the germline V gene. With 4 bases removed from V and 2 bases from J, the gap between germline ends came to 13 bases. This CDR3 is 15 amino acids long. CDR3 residues: CASSPADSPTDTQYF. DNA for the CDR3: TGCGCCAGCAGCCCCGCGGACAGCCCCACAGATACGCAGTATTTT.

The chain joins TRBV7-2 to TRBJ2-3; 11 nucleotides line up with TRBD2. V trimming: 6 bases; J trimming: 4 bases; junction bases outside the gene matches: 6. CDR3 length: 15 residues. Germline V gene data show CDR1 as SGHTA and CDR2 as FQGNSA. CDR3 sequence (DNA): TGTGCCAGCAGTTCAGTTAGCGGGAGGGCAGATACGCAGTATTTT. Encoded protein: CASSSVSGRADTQYF.

The rearrangement joins TRBV6-1 to TRBJ2-5, with TRBD2 matching over 10 bases. Germline-derived CDR1 and CDR2 are MNHNS and SASEGT. The V and J ends lost 4 bases and 4 bases, in that order; junction bases with no gene match: 6. This CDR3 spans 15 amino acids. The CDR3 protein is CASSAGLAKRETQYF. The CDR3 DNA follows: TGTGCCAGCAGTGCGGGACTAGCGAAGAGAGAGACCCAGTACTTC.

This clone was recorded once. V is TRBV7-3 and J is TRBJ1-1; 7 nucleotides match TRBD1. CDR1 SGHTA and CDR2 FQGTGA come from the germline V gene. V trimming: 2 bases; J trimming: 4 bases; junction bases outside the gene matches: 7. The CDR3 extends over 15 amino acids. CDR3 DNA: TGTGCCAGCAGCTTACCGGGACAGCCACTCACTGAAGCTTTCTTT. Translation: CASSLPGQPLTEAFF.

This chain connects TRBV19 to TRBJ2-7, with D maybe TRBD2 (6 bases). Germline CDR1 LNHDA, CDR2 SQIVND (reference sequence). Between the trimmed V and J ends, which lost 5 bases and 1 base, there was a span of 12 bases. CDR3 length equals 14 residues. The CDR3 DNA sequence: TGTGCCAGTAGTTTGAGACGGGGGTCCTACGAGCAGTACTTC. This gives the protein CASSLRRGSYEQYF.

The V gene is TRBV5-1, the J gene TRBJ1-5; TRBD1 aligns across 8 bases. This CDR3 has 15 amino acids. The V and J ends lost 0 bases and 11 bases, in that order; junction bases with no gene match: 10. From germline, CDR1 is SGHRS and CDR2 YFSETQ. CDR3 in DNA: TGCGCCAGCAGCTTGGGGCCCTCGACAGGGGAGTCCCAGCATTTT. Translation gives CASSLGPSTGESQHF.

The J gene is TRBJ1-3, the V gene TRBV19; 7 nucleotides line up with TRBD1. V lost 6 bases, J lost 0 bases, and 17 bases stayed unmatched. CDR1 is LNHDA and CDR2 is SQIVND in the germline V gene (reference sequence). This CDR3 spans 19 amino acids. The CDR3, as DNA: TGTGCCAGTAGCCGACAGGGAGCATTCTTCGGAAGCTCTGGAAACACCATATATTTT. This codes for CASSRQGAFFGSSGNTIYF.

V gene TRBV5-6 combines with J gene TRBJ2-3, with 11 nucleotides matching TRBD1. V dropped 6 bases and J dropped 6; count of bases not matched to a gene: 3. Germline lookup yields CDR1 SGHDT and CDR2 YYEEEE. This CDR3 has 13 amino acids. CDR3 in DNA: TGTGCCAGCACCAGGGACAGGGGGGATACGCAGTATTTT. Translation: CASTRDRGDTQYF.

Turning to this clone: Distinct nucleotide sequences in the sample also encode this CDR3. This sequence joins TRBV18 and TRBJ1-1; no reliable D call. The CDR3 runs 12 residues. Germline CDR1 reads KGHSH; CDR2 reads LQKENI. Trimming cost V 4 bases and J 0 bases, with 3 bases left between them. DNA for the CDR3: TGTGCCAGCTCACTCCTGAACACTGAAGCTTTCTTT. It yields the protein CASSLLNTEAFF.

The chain has TRBV28 and TRBJ2-7; D might be TRBD1 (6 bases). The germline gives CDR1 MDHEN, CDR2 SYDVKM. This CDR3 has 13 residues. V was trimmed by 8 bases and J by 3 bases, leaving 14 bases between them. CDR3 amino acids: CASQQGIHYEQYF. DNA for the CDR3: TGTGCCAGCCAACAGGGAATCCACTACGAGCAGTACTTC.

The chain has TRBV5-1 and TRBJ2-7, with 9 bases lining up with TRBD1. V was clipped by 4 bases and J by 5 bases; unmatched bases: 13. CDR3 length: 16 amino acids. Germline-derived CDR1 and CDR2 are SGHRS and YFSETQ. The CDR3 reads CASSRKPGQGVDEQYF. The CDR3 nucleotides are TGCGCCAGCAGCCGTAAACCGGGACAGGGTGTAGACGAGCAGTACTTC. The full variable domain, its missing parts supplied by reference TRBV5-1 and TRBJ2-7, is KAGVTQTPRYLIKTRGQQVTLSCSPISGHRSVSWYQQTPGQGLQFLFEYFSETQRNKGNFPGRFSGRQFSNSRSEMNVSTLELGDSALYLCASSRKPGQGVDEQYFGPGTRLTVT.

The V gene is TRBV6-6, the J gene TRBJ1-5; no reliable D call. Germline V gene lookup returns CDR1 MNHNY and CDR2 SVGAGI (reference sequence). The CDR3 totals 15 residues. Trimming left V 0 bases short and J 1 base short, with 7 bases between. Here the CDR3 reads CASSYSGQSNQPQHF. CDR3 DNA: TGTGCCAGCAGTTACTCGGGCCAGAGCAATCAGCCCCAGCATTTT.